The 20 T cell receptor beta chains reported below all come from one sample, sequenced in a study of lymphopenia after photon versus proton radiotherapy (dated by TCRdb to the late 2010s). Library preparation was by the immunoSEQ multiplex PCR assay. TCRdb provides this immuneACCESS table in a form limited to in-frame rearrangements. Some clones are lacking; in checked studies, under half of them reflect an unresolved V gene, and why the rest are absent is not known. Here the sample has tens of thousands of clones; more than 90% occur a single time. The ten largest clones capture more than 15% of the sample. The specimen comprised peripheral blood, sampled from a patient treated with photon-based radiotherapy. The origin of the receptors is a middle-aged woman with cholangiocarcinoma.

The chain uses TRBV5-6 and TRBJ1-6, with no clear D. The CDR3 is made up of 16 amino acids. Germline V gives CDR1 SGHDT, CDR2 YYEEEE. V was shortened by 0 bases and J by 9 bases, with 16 bases between the two germline ends. CDR3 sequence: CASSLGERLTTSPLHF. CDR3 DNA: TGTGCCAGCAGCTTGGGTGAGCGTTTGACAACTTCACCCCTCCACTTT.

The chain joins TRBV11-1 to TRBJ2-1; 8 bases line up with TRBD2. The CDR3 extends over 15 amino acids. With V trimmed by 2 bases and J by 7 bases, 7 bases remained unmatched. The germline V gene encodes CDR1 SGHAT and CDR2 FQDESV (reference sequence). The CDR3 here is CASSLLPLAVNEQFF. The CDR3 coding sequence is TGTGCCAGCAGCTTACTACCACTAGCGGTAAATGAGCAGTTCTTC.

The V call is TRBV27, the J call TRBJ1-2; D is unresolved. The CDR3 extends over 14 amino acids. From germline, CDR1 is MNHEY and CDR2 SMNVEV (reference sequence). V shed 0 bases and J shed 7 bases, with 12 bases lying between them. This CDR3 reads CASSLSPVIRGYTF. DNA for the CDR3: TGTGCCAGCAGTTTATCCCCAGTCATTCGTGGCTACACCTTC.

This rearrangement joins TRBV9 to TRBJ1-5; D may be TRBD1 (5 bases). The V end was cut by 0 bases, the J end by 5 bases, with 12 bases between. Per germline, CDR1 SGDLS and CDR2 YYNGEE. The CDR3 totals 15 residues. CDR3 region: CASSVGGVEDQPQHF. CDR3 nucleotides: TGTGCCAGCAGCGTAGGAGGGGTGGAGGATCAGCCCCAGCATTTT.

On this clone itself: Other nucleotide sequences from this sample produce the same CDR3. The rearrangement links TRBV27 to TRBJ2-7; TRBD1 matches 9 bases. Germline V gene data show CDR1 as MNHEY and CDR2 as SMNVEV (reference sequence). The CDR3 has 13 residues. V lost 6 bases and J lost 3; bases outside the gene matches: 3. In DNA form, the CDR3 reads TGTGCCAGCAGCCGGGGACAGGGCTACGAGCAGTACTTC. As protein: CASSRGQGYEQYF.

The chain employs TRBV9 and TRBJ2-1, with TRBD2 matching 8 bases. This CDR3 contains 16 residues. Germline values: CDR1 SGDLS, CDR2 YYNGEE. The junction had 7 bases not matched to a gene; V was cut back by 3 bases and J by 2 bases. The CDR3: CASSGAAGEAYNEQFF. CDR3 bases: TGTGCCAGCAGCGGTGCAGCGGGAGAAGCCTACAATGAGCAGTTCTTC.

This chain uses TRBV7-9 with TRBJ1-2, with unresolved D. Deletions cut 1 base from V and 10 bases from J, with 10 bases between. This CDR3 has 12 residues. Germline V gene lookup returns CDR1 SEHNR and CDR2 FQNEAQ (reference sequence). Here the CDR3 DNA reads TGTGCCAGCAGCTTAGAGACCGCCTCCTACACCTTC. Translation: CASSLETASYTF.

V is TRBV29-1 and J is TRBJ2-1, with D perhaps TRBD2 (6 bases). This CDR3 spans 12 amino acids. V was cut by 5 bases and J by 7 bases, with 12 bases left in between. In germline, CDR1 is SQVTM, CDR2 ANQGSEA. CDR3 region: CSVIGSENEQFF. CDR3 nucleotides: TGCAGCGTTATCGGGAGCGAGAATGAGCAGTTCTTC.

Only one count was recorded for this clone. The chain uses TRBV5-4 and TRBJ2-3; 8 bases are shared with TRBD2. CDR3 size: 16 residues. The trim removed 4 bases at V and 6 bases at J, leaving 13 bases unmatched. Looked up from germline, CDR1 is SGHNT and CDR2 is YYREEE (reference sequence). The CDR3 here is CASSPASGREGDTQYF. In DNA form, the CDR3 reads TGTGCCAGCAGCCCTGCTAGCGGTCGGGAGGGGGATACGCAGTATTTT.

The genes are TRBV10-1 and TRBJ1-5; 10 bases map to TRBD1. The length of the CDR3 is 15 residues. Germline-derived CDR1 and CDR2 are WNHNN and SYGVQD (reference sequence). Trimming cost V 6 bases and J 3 bases; bases outside gene matches: 5. The CDR3: CASSPGQGDNQPQHF. The DNA of the CDR3 is TGCGCCAGCAGCCCTGGACAGGGGGACAATCAGCCCCAGCATTTT.

The V and J genes are TRBV5-1 and TRBJ2-3, with D possibly being TRBD1 or TRBD2 (5 bases each). V was shortened by 2 bases and J by 1 base, with 14 bases between the two germline ends. This CDR3 spans 16 amino acids. Germline CDR1 is SGHRS and CDR2 is YFSETQ. The CDR3 spells CASSLVGGPRTDTQYF. The DNA of the CDR3 is TGCGCCAGCAGCTTAGTTGGGGGACCCCGCACAGATACGCAGTATTTT. The full variable domain, in which reference TRBV5-1 and TRBJ2-3 provide the parts outside the CDR3, is KAGVTQTPRYLIKTRGQQVTLSCSPISGHRSVSWYQQTPGQGLQFLFEYFSETQRNKGNFPGRFSGRQFSNSRSEMNVSTLELGDSALYLCASSLVGGPRTDTQYFGPGTRLTVL.

J is TRBJ1-6 and V is TRBV9, with D unclear. The CDR3 is made up of 14 amino acids. The germline CDR1 and CDR2 sequences are SGDLS and YYNGEE. With 0 bases removed from V and 6 bases from J, the gap between germline ends came to 7 bases. The CDR3 nucleotides are TGTGCCAGCAGCGTAGCTGAGGGTAATTCACCCCTCCACTTT. This encodes CASSVAEGNSPLHF.

V is TRBV5-8 and J is TRBJ1-2; tentatively, D is TRBD1 (5 bases). The germline V gene has CDR1 SGHTS and CDR2 YDEGEE. V gave up 1 base and J gave up 4 bases, with 11 bases separating them. The CDR3 runs to 14 residues. This CDR3 reads CASSLIGVSYGYTF. CDR3 nucleotide sequence: TGTGCCAGCAGCTTGATAGGGGTCAGCTATGGCTACACCTTC.

V is TRBV6-5 and J is TRBJ2-7; 7 bases match TRBD1. J lost 1 base, V lost 5 bases, and 5 bases had no gene match. The CDR3 spans 14 residues. Germline V CDR1 and CDR2: MNHEY, SVGAGI. The CDR3: CASSRQGLSYEQYF. The DNA for the CDR3 is TGTGCCAGCAGTAGACAGGGCTTATCCTACGAGCAGTACTTC.

The chain carries TRBV7-9 and TRBJ2-2; D is undetermined. The CDR3 sequence is 14 residues long. Germline assignment: CDR1 SEHNR and CDR2 FQNEAQ (reference sequence). Trimming took 5 bases from V and 3 from J, leaving 10 bases between them. Here the CDR3 DNA reads TGTGCCAGCAGCCCCCGTGTCTACACCGGGGAGCTGTTTTTT. Translating gives CASSPRVYTGELFF.

This clone was recorded only once. In DNA form, the CDR3 reads TGTGCCTGGATCTCGGATTGGAACGGGGCTTTCTTT. As protein: CAWISDWNGAFF. V and J are TRBV30 and TRBJ1-1, with D hard to call. Germline loops: CDR1 GTSNPN, CDR2 SVGIG (reference sequence). This CDR3 has 12 residues. Trimming removed 4 bases from V and 11 bases from J, with 17 bases in between.

The rearrangement joins TRBV7-3 to TRBJ1-2; D might be TRBD1 (6 bases). V lost 3 bases and J 8 bases, leaving 13 bases between the germline ends. Per germline, CDR1 SGHTA and CDR2 FQGTGA. This CDR3 is built from 13 residues. The CDR3 region is CASSFRTDGGYTF. In DNA, the CDR3 is TGTGCCAGCAGCTTCAGGACAGATGGAGGCTACACCTTC.

This chain uses TRBV19 with TRBJ1-1; no definite D call. V was pared by 3 bases and J by 9 bases, with 14 bases between. Germline loops: CDR1 LNHDA, CDR2 SQIVND (reference sequence). The CDR3 loop spans 13 amino acids. The CDR3: CASSIPNAPQAFF. The DNA of the CDR3 is TGTGCCAGTAGTATCCCCAACGCCCCTCAAGCTTTCTTT. The whole variable domain, remainder taken from reference TRBV19 and TRBJ1-1, is DGGITQSPKYLFRKEGQNVTLSCEQNLNHDAMYWYRQDPGQGLRLIYYSQIVNDFQKGDIAEGYSVSREKKESFPLTVTSAQKNPTAFYLCASSIPNAPQAFFGQGTRLTVV.

The chain combines TRBV27 with TRBJ2-5; D gene ambiguous. This CDR3 spans 13 amino acids. Trimming cost V 5 bases and J 5 bases, with 12 bases left between them. Germline V gives CDR1 MNHEY, CDR2 SMNVEV (reference sequence). CDR3 region: CASSPFVGETQYF. The CDR3 coding sequence is TGTGCCAGCAGTCCGTTTGTGGGGGAGACCCAGTACTTC.

The chain links TRBV30 to TRBJ1-6, with D possibly TRBD1 on 5 matching bases. The CDR3 runs to 12 residues. The V and J ends lost 5 bases and 10 bases respectively, with 12 bases between them. Per the germline V gene, CDR1 is GTSNPN and CDR2 is SVGIG (reference sequence). CDR3 bases: TGTGCCTGGCGGGGGATCCAATCACCCCTCCACTTT. It yields the protein CAWRGIQSPLHF.